A selection of T cell receptor beta chains follows, all from one sample in a study of blood T cell repertoires in COVID-19. Sequencing used immunoSEQ multiplex PCR; TCRdb keeps in-frame clones, though not all of them. Among some 64,000 clones listed, approximately 86% were seen once. Sample: peripheral blood. These receptor sequences come from a man aged 50 to 59 with active COVID-19. Each CDR3 is given with its conserved first and last residue. The D gene is left open where the match is weak. Size is omitted from some rows. Given values are once, few, many or a class for expanded clones.

-	-	TRBV2	TRBJ1-2	CASSTPYPSGYTF	TGTGCCAGCAGTACGCCCTACCCCTCCGGCTACACCTTC
few	TRBD1	TRBV29-1	TRBJ1-6	CSVPRGRDRTNSPLHF	TGCAGCGTCCCCCGTGGGCGGGACAGGACTAATTCACCCCTCCACTTT
-	-	TRBV18	TRBJ2-2	CASSPVRDTGELFF	TGTGCCAGCTCACCAGTCAGGGATACCGGGGAGCTGTTTTTT
once	TRBD1	TRBV30	TRBJ2-1	CAWTPGQSYNEQFF	TGTGCCTGGACCCCGGGACAGAGCTACAATGAGCAGTTCTTC
once	-	TRBV29-1	TRBJ2-1	CSDSRGRSGREQFF	TGCAGCGACTCCAGGGGTCGATCCGGTAGGGAGCAGTTCTTC
-	-	TRBV10-1	TRBJ1-1	CAHPDSPLTEAFF	TGCGCCCACCCGGACAGTCCTCTCACTGAAGCTTTCTTT
-	TRBD2	TRBV19	TRBJ2-1	CASSIGGAVVYEQFF	TGTGCCAGTAGTATCGGGGGGGCGGTTGTGTATGAGCAGTTCTTC
-	-	TRBV6-5	TRBJ2-6	CASSPDGVVLTF	TGTGCCAGCAGCCCGGATGGAGTCGTCCTGACTTTC
-	TRBD1	TRBV3-1/TRBV3-2	TRBJ2-5	CASSQVWDRSKETQYF	TGTGCCAGCAGCCAAGTTTGGGACAGGTCGAAGGAGACCCAGTACTTC
-	TRBD1	TRBV27	TRBJ1-5	CASWTGGGQPQHF	TGTGCCAGTTGGACAGGAGGGGGGCAGCCCCAGCATTTT
-	TRBD1	TRBV11-1	TRBJ1-4	CASSPSRQGAYEKLFF	TGTGCCAGCAGCCCCTCTCGACAGGGGGCTTACGAAAAACTGTTTTTT
-	-	TRBV29-1	TRBJ1-1	CSVRTQANTEAFF	TGCAGCGTTCGCACCCAGGCGAACACTGAAGCTTTCTTT
-	TRBD2	TRBV5-4	TRBJ2-2	CASSLGLAKTGELFF	TGTGCCAGCAGCTTGGGACTAGCGAAAACCGGGGAGCTGTTTTTT
-	-	TRBV5-5	TRBJ1-4	CASRTGATNEKLFF	TGTGCCAGCAGGACAGGTGCAACTAATGAAAAACTGTTTTTT
-	TRBD1	TRBV4-1	TRBJ1-4	CASSPSPARDRAFRKLFF	TGCGCCAGCAGCCCTTCACCCGCCCGGGACAGGGCCTTTAGAAAACTGTTTTTT
few	TRBD1	TRBV9	TRBJ1-2	CASNTGGFPHPANYGYTF	TGTGCCAGCAACACAGGGGGCTTCCCGCACCCAGCTAACTATGGCTACACCTTC
-	TRBD1	TRBV5-1	TRBJ1-2	CASSSTGARDYTF	TGCGCCAGCAGCTCGACAGGGGCGAGAGACTACACCTTC
-	TRBD2	TRBV7-2	TRBJ2-1	CASSLGLAGGRNNEQFF	TGTGCCAGCAGCTTAGGGCTAGCGGGGGGACGCAACAATGAGCAGTTCTTC
-	-	TRBV6-2/TRBV6-3	TRBJ2-7	CASSYSKGSDDEQYF	TGTGCCAGCAGTTACTCGAAAGGGAGTGACGACGAGCAGTACTTC
once	TRBD2	TRBV7-3	TRBJ2-3	CASSPGAGADTQYF	TGTGCCAGCAGCCCCGGCGCGGGGGCAGATACGCAGTATTTT
-	-	TRBV2	TRBJ2-5	CASSGKPLKGETQYF	TGTGCCAGCAGTGGCAAGCCCCTCAAGGGGGAGACCCAGTACTTC
medium-sized	TRBD2	TRBV15	TRBJ2-3	CATSIYLGGLAGSTDTQYF	TGTGCCACCAGCATTTATTTGGGGGGACTAGCGGGGAGCACAGATACGCAGTATTTT
once	TRBD1	TRBV12-5	TRBJ2-5	CASGLAGTVLPQETQYF	TGTGCTAGTGGTTTGGCAGGGACAGTGTTGCCTCAAGAGACCCAGTACTTC
-	-	TRBV5-4	TRBJ1-5	CASSLGGTQPQHF	TGTGCCAGCAGCTTAGGAGGGACCCAGCCCCAGCATTTT
-	-	TRBV2	TRBJ2-2	CASSPDTGELFF	TGTGCCAGCAGTCCCGATACAGGGGAGCTGTTTTTT
-	-	TRBV30	TRBJ2-7	CAWSVTGISYEQYF	TGTGCCTGGAGTGTAACGGGGATCTCCTACGAGCAGTACTTC
-	TRBD2	TRBV19	TRBJ2-3	CASSKIGLAGGGDTQYF	TGTGCCAGTAGTAAAATAGGACTAGCGGGGGGCGGGGATACGCAGTATTTT
-	TRBD1	TRBV5-1	TRBJ2-2	CASSWDRHRGAVF	TGCGCCAGCAGCTGGGACAGACACCGGGGAGCTGTTTTT
once	TRBD2	TRBV23-1	TRBJ2-2	CASSQGQHLSGGKTGELFF	TGCGCCAGCAGTCAAGGGCAGCACCTCAGCGGGGGAAAGACCGGGGAGCTGTTTTTT
-	-	TRBV10-3	TRBJ1-2	CAISEGTNYGYTF	TGTGCCATCAGTGAAGGGACAAACTATGGCTACACCTTC
-	TRBD2	TRBV20-1	TRBJ2-7	CSASSGGNYEQYF	TGCAGTGCTAGTAGCGGGGGAAACTACGAGCAGTACTTC
-	TRBD1	TRBV9	TRBJ2-2	CASSVPRTGATTAGGELFF	TGTGCCAGCAGCGTACCGCGGACAGGTGCCACTACTGCCGGCGGGGAGCTGTTTTTT
-	-	TRBV11-3	TRBJ1-1	CASSYDSNTEAFF	TGTGCCAGCAGCTACGACAGCAACACTGAAGCTTTCTTT
-	TRBD1	TRBV2	TRBJ2-2	CASLKEAGGNTGELFF	TGTGCCAGCCTTAAGGAAGCAGGGGGTAACACCGGGGAGCTGTTTTTT
-	TRBD1	TRBV7-2	TRBJ1-2	CASSSITGTGYGYTF	TGTGCCAGCAGCTCCATTACCGGGACAGGCTATGGCTACACCTTC
-	TRBD1	TRBV11-2	TRBJ1-4	CASSTGQGASEKLFF	TGTGCCAGCAGCACCGGACAGGGGGCTAGTGAAAAACTGTTTTTT
-	-	TRBV6-5	TRBJ1-6	CASTQGSDSPLHF	TGTGCCAGCACCCAGGGATCAGACTCACCCCTCCACTTT
-	-	TRBV5-1	TRBJ2-1	CASSPGIRSGEQFF	TGCGCCAGCAGCCCCGGTATTAGGAGTGGAGAGCAGTTCTTC
-	TRBD2	TRBV19	TRBJ2-1	CASRPRGGIYNEQFF	TGTGCCAGTAGGCCACGGGGGGGGATTTACAATGAGCAGTTCTTC
-	-	TRBV5-1	TRBJ2-1	CASTPGQSYNEQFF	TGCGCCAGCACCCCCGGACAGTCCTACAATGAGCAGTTCTTC
-	-	TRBV12-3/TRBV12-4	TRBJ2-2	CASRPAGAGELFF	TGTGCCAGCAGGCCCGCCGGGGCCGGGGAGCTGTTTTTT
-	TRBD2	TRBV6-5	TRBJ2-5	CASSLNSGGDPVTQYF	TGTGCCAGCAGTTTAAATAGCGGGGGGGACCCGGTTACCCAGTACTTC
few	-	TRBV19	TRBJ1-5	CASRGSPASPQPQHF	TGTGCCAGTCGAGGCAGCCCGGCCAGCCCTCAGCCCCAGCATTTT
-	-	TRBV6-4	TRBJ2-2	CASSAAFGGPTGELFF	TGTGCCAGCAGTGCCGCCTTCGGGGGGCCCACCGGGGAGCTGTTTTTT
-	-	TRBV25-1	TRBJ1-5	CASSSGGAGNQPQHF	TGTGCCAGCAGTTCCGGGGGGGCTGGCAATCAGCCCCAGCATTTT
-	TRBD1	TRBV20-1	TRBJ1-1	CSATGETEAFF	TGCAGTGCCACAGGGGAAACTGAAGCTTTCTTT
-	TRBD1	TRBV12-5	TRBJ2-7	CASGLVNRGLPFYEQYF	TGTGCTAGTGGTTTGGTAAACAGGGGGCTCCCCTTTTACGAGCAGTACTTC